This TCR beta chain was identified in a study of CD8 T cells in Susac syndrome. The RNA input was about 0.5 to 1 ug, and it was reverse transcribed with random hexamers. TCRdb recomputed calls from the immunoSEQ multiplex PCR reads with MiXCR, one row per CDR3 protein. This table holds about 210,000 distinct CDR3 sequences, about 94% found once. CDR1 and CDR2 (germline): SGHDT, YYEEEE. V was shortened by 0 bases and J by 2 bases, with 5 bases between the two germline ends. This CDR3 region has 13 residues. Sequences were obtained from CD4+ T cells from PBMCs. This receptor was identified in a human donor with Susac syndrome. The chain is built from TRBV5-6 and TRBJ2-5; D ambiguous. The CDR3 bases are TGTGCCAGCAGCTTGGGGCGGCAAGAGACCCAGTACTTC. Translating it yields CASSLGRQETQYF.